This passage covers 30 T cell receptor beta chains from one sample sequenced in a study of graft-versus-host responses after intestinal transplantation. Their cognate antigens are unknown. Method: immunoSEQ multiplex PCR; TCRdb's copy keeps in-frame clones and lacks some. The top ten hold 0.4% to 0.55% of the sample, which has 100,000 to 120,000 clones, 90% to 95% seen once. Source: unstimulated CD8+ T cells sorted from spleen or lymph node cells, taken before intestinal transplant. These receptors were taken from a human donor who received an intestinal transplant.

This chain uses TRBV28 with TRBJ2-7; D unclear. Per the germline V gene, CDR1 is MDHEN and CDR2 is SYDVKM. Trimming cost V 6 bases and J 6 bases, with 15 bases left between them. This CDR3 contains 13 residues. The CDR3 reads CASRYTTSSEQYF. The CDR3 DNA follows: TGTGCCAGCAGGTACACAACGTCCAGCGAGCAGTACTTC.

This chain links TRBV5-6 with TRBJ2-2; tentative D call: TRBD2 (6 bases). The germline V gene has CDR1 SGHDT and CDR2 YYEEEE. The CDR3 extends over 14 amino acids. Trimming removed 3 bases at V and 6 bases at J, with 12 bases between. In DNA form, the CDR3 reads TGTGCCAGCAGCTGGCGGAGCGGGCCCGGGGAGCTGTTTTTT. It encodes CASSWRSGPGELFF.

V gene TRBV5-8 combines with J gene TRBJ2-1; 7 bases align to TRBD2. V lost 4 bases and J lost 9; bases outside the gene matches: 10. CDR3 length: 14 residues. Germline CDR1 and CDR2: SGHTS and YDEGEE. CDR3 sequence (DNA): TGTGCCAGCAGCCGACCGCTGCGGGAGTTTGAGCAGTTCTTC. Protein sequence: CASSRPLREFEQFF.

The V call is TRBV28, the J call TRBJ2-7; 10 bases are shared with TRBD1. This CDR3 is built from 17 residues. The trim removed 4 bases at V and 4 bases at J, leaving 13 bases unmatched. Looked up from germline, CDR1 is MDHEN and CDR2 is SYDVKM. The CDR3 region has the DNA TGTGCCAGCAGTTCCCGGGAGGGGGACAGGGGAATATACGAGCAGTACTTC. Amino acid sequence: CASSSREGDRGIYEQYF.

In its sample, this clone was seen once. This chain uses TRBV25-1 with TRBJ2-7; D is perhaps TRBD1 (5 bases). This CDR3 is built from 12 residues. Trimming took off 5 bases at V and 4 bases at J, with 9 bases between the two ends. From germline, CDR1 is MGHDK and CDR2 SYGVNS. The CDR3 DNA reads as TGTGCCAGCAGTAGTCAGGGATACGAGCAGTACTTC. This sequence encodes CASSSQGYEQYF.

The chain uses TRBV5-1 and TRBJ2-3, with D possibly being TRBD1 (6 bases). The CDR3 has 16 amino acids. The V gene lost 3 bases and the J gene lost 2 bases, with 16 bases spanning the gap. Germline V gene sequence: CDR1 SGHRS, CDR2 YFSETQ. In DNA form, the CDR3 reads TGCGCCAGCAGCTGGGGGCGAAGGGGTACCACAGATACGCAGTATTTT. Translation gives CASSWGRRGTTDTQYF.

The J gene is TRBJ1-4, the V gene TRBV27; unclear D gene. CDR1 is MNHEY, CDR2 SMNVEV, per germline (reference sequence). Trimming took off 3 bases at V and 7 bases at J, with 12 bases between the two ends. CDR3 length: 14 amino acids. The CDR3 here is CASSFGPSREKLFF. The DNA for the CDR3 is TGTGCCAGCAGTTTTGGACCAAGCCGTGAAAAACTGTTTTTT.

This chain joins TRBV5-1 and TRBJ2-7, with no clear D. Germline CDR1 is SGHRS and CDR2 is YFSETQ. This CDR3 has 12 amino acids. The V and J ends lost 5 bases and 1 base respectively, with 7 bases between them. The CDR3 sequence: CASSGSSYEQYF. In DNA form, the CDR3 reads TGCGCCAGCAGTGGCAGTTCCTACGAGCAGTACTTC.

The CDR3 loop reads CAISEPGGGLSSYEQYF. The CDR3 coding sequence is TGTGCCATCAGTGAGCCGGGTGGGGGACTCAGCTCCTACGAGCAGTACTTC. This chain connects TRBV10-3 to TRBJ2-7; possibly TRBD2 for D (6 bases). The V gene lost 2 bases and the J gene lost 0 bases, with 17 bases spanning the gap. CDR1 ENHRY and CDR2 SYGVKD come from the germline V gene. The CDR3 loop spans 17 amino acids.

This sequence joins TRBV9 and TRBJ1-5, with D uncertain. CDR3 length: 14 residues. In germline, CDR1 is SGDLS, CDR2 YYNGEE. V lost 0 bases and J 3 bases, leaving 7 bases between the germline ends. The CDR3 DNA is TGTGCCAGCAGCGTAGCCAGGTTCAATCAGCCCCAGCATTTT. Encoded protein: CASSVARFNQPQHF.

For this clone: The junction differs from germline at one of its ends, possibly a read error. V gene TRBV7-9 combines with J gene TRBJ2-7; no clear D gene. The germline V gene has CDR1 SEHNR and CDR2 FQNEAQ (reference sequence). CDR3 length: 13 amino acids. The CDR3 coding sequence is TGTGCCAGCAGCTTAGGTTCCTCCAACGAGCAGTACTTC. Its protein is CASSLGSSNEQYF.

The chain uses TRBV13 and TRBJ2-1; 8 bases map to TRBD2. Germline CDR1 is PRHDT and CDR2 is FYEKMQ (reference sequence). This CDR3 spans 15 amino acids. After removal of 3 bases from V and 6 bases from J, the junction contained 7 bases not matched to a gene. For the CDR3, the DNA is TGTGCCAGCAGCTTGAGCAGCGGGAGCCTCAATGAGCAGTTCTTC. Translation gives CASSLSSGSLNEQFF.

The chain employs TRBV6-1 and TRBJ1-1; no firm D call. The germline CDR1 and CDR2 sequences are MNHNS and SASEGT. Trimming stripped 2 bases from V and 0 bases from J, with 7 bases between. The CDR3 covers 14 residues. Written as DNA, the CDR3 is TGTGCCAGCAGTGAATTTGGAGTGAACACTGAAGCTTTCTTT. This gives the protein CASSEFGVNTEAFF.

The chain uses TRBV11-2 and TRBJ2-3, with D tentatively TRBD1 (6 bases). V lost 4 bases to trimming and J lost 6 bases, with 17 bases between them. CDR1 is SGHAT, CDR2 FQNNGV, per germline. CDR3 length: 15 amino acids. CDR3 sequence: CASSWGQGMWDTQYF. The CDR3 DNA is TGTGCCAGCAGCTGGGGTCAGGGGATGTGGGATACGCAGTATTTT. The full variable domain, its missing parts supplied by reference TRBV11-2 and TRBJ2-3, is EAGVAQSPRYKIIEKRQSVAFWCNPISGHATLYWYQQILGQGPKLLIQFQNNGVVDDSQLPKDRFSAERLKGVDSTLKIQPAKLEDSAVYLCASSWGQGMWDTQYFGPGTRLTVL.

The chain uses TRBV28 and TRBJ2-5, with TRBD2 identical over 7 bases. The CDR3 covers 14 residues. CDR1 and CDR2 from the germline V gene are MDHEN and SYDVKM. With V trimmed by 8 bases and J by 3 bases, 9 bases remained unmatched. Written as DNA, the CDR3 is TGTGCCAGCGGAGTTAGGGGAGGGGAAGAGACCCAGTACTTC. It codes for CASGVRGGEETQYF.

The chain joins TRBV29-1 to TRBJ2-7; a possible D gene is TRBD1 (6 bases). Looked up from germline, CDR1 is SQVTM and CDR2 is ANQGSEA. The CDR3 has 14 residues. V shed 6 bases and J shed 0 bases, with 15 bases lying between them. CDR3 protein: CSVNRQVGSYEQYF. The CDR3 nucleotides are TGCAGCGTCAATCGACAGGTAGGCTCCTACGAGCAGTACTTC.

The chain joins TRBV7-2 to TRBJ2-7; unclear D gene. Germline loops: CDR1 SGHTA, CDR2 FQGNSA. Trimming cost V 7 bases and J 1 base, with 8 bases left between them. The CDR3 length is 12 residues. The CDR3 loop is CASTMISYEQYF. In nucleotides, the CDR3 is TGTGCCAGCACCATGATTTCCTACGAGCAGTACTTC.

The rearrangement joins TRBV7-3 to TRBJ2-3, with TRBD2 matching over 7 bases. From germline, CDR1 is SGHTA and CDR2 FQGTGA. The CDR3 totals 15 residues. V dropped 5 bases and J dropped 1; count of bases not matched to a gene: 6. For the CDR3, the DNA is TGTGCCAGCAGCCCAAGCGGGATCGGCACAGATACGCAGTATTTT. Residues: CASSPSGIGTDTQYF.

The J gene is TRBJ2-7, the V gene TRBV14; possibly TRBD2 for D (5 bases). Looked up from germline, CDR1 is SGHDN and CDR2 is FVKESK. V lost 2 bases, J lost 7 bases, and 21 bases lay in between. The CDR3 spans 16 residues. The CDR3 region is CASSQSRTGRLGEQYF. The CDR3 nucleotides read TGTGCCAGCAGCCAATCTCGGACTGGACGGCTCGGGGAGCAGTACTTC.

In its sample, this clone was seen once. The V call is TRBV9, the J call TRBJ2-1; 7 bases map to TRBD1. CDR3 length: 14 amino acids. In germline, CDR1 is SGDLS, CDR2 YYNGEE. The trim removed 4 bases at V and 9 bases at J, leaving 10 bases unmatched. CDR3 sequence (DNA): TGTGCCAGCAGCTACCAGGGGGTAGGAGGTGAGCAGTTCTTC. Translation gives CASSYQGVGGEQFF.

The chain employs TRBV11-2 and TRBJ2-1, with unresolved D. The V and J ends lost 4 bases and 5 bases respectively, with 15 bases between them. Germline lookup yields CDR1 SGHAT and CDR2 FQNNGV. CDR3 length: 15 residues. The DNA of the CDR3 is TGTGCCAGCAGCTCCCTGAGCCGGGCTGACAATGAGCAGTTCTTC. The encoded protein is CASSSLSRADNEQFF.

CDR3 protein: CASSIAGDGRELFF. DNA of the CDR3: TGTGCCAGCAGCATAGCGGGAGATGGGCGGGAGCTGTTTTTT. This rearrangement joins TRBV6-5 to TRBJ2-2; TRBD2 agrees at 9 bases. The ends lost 6 bases at V and 9 bases at J; junction bases unmatched: 8. The CDR3 is 14 amino acids. The germline CDR1 and CDR2 sequences are MNHEY and SVGAGI.

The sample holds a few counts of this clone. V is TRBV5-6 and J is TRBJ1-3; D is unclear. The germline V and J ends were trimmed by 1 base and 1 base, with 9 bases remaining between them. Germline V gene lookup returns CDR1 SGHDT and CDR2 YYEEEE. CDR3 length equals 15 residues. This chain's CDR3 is CASSLNTVSGNTIYF. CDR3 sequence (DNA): TGTGCCAGCAGCTTGAACACAGTTTCTGGAAACACCATATATTTT.

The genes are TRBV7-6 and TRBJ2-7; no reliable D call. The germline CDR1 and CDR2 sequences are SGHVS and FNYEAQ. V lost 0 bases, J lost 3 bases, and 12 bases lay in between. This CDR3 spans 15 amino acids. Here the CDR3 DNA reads TGTGCCAGCAGCTTAGCAGTCGGCAGGAACTACGAGCAGTACTTC. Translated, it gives CASSLAVGRNYEQYF. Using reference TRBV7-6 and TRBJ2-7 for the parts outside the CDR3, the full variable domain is GAGVSQSPRYKVTKRGQDVALRCDPISGHVSLYWYRQALGQGPEFLTYFNYEAQQDKSGLPNDRFSAERPEGSISTLTIQRTEQRDSAMYRCASSLAVGRNYEQYFGPGTRLTVT.

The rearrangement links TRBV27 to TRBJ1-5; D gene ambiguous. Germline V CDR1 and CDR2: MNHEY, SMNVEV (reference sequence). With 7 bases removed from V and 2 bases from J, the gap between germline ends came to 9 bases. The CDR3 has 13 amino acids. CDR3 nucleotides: TGTGCCAGCAAAGTCGGAGGCAATCAGCCCCAGCATTTT. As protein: CASKVGGNQPQHF.

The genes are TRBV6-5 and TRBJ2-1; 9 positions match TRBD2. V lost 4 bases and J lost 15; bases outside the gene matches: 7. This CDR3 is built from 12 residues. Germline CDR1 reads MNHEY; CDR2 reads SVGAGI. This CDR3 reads CASSSTGTSLFF. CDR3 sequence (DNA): TGTGCCAGCAGTTCCACCGGGACTAGCTTGTTCTTC.

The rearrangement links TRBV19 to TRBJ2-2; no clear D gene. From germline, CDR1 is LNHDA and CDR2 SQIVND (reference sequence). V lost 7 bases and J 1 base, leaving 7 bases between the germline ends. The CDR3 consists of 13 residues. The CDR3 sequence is CASIDLNTGELFF. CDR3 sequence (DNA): TGTGCCAGTATTGACTTGAACACCGGGGAGCTGTTTTTT.

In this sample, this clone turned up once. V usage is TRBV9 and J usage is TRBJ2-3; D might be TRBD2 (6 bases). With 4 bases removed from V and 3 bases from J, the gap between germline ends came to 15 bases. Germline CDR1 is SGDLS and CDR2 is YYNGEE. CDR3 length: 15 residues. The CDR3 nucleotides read TGTGCCAGCAGCACCTGGGGTAGCGGTACAGATACGCAGTATTTT. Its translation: CASSTWGSGTDTQYF.

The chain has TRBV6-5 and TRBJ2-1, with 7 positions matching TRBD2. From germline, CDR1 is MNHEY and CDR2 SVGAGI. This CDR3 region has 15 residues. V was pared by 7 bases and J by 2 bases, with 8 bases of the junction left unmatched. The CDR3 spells CASTATREAYNEQFF. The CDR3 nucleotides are TGTGCCAGCACAGCGACCCGGGAGGCCTACAATGAGCAGTTCTTC.

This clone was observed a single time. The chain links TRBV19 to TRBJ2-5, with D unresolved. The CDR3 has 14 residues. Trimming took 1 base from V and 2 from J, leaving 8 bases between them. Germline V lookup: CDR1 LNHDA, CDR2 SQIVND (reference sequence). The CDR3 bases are TGTGCCAGTAGTATAGCCTACAGACAAGAGACCCAGTACTTC. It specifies CASSIAYRQETQYF.